One and the same sample provided the 8 T cell receptor beta chains below, sequenced in a study of T cell repertoires in cytomegalovirus infection. MiXCR was run by TCRdb on the reads, yielding one entry per CDR3 protein. The repertoire consists of around 710,000 distinct CDR3 sequences, with around 29% occurring once and the leading ten covering 13%. The antigens of these receptors remain unknown. The sample in question was cultured CD8+ T cells from PBMCs, obtained from culture after CMV antigen stimulation. The receptor source for this set is a human donor in good health (CMV status not recorded). Some clones in this sample may be carry-over from other donors' samples.

This chain's CDR3 is CASSLVRGGSYNEQFF. DNA for the CDR3: TGTGCCAGCAGCTTAGTAAGGGGGGGCTCCTACAATGAGCAGTTCTTC. The genes are TRBV7-6 and TRBJ2-1; D possibly corresponds to TRBD2 (7 bases). The CDR3 has 16 amino acids. V was shortened by 1 base and J by 0 bases, with 10 bases between the two germline ends. Germline CDR1 SGHVS, CDR2 FNYEAQ.

The genes are TRBV7-9 and TRBJ2-1, with D maybe TRBD2 (7 bases). CDR1 and CDR2 (germline): SEHNR, FQNEAQ (reference sequence). CDR3 length equals 15 residues. V gave up 4 bases and J gave up 4 bases, with 14 bases separating them. In DNA form, the CDR3 reads TGTGCCAGCAGCTCCGCGGGGGCAGGGTACAATGAGCAGTTCTTC. Translating gives CASSSAGAGYNEQFF.

This clonotype came up a few times. This chain uses TRBV6-2 or TRBV6-3 with TRBJ2-1, with 10 bases identical to TRBD1. Germline-derived CDR1 and CDR2 are MNHEY and SVGEGT. Trimming took 4 bases from V and 7 from J; bases not matched to a gene: 7. There are 15 residues in the CDR3. This CDR3 is CASSLSGQGWNEQFF. In nucleotides, the CDR3 is TGTGCCAGCAGTTTATCGGGACAGGGGTGGAATGAGCAGTTCTTC.

J is TRBJ2-7 and V is TRBV6-1, with 10 bases that match TRBD1. This CDR3 has 18 amino acids. J gave up 4 bases and V 4 bases, and 16 bases lay outside the gene matches. CDR1 and CDR2 (germline): MNHNS, SASEGT. The CDR3 sequence is CASSANTPGQGILYEQYF. The CDR3 DNA follows: TGTGCCAGCAGTGCAAATACGCCGGGACAGGGGATTTTATACGAGCAGTACTTC.

This clonotype came up a few times. Just one base apart from a much larger clone, this may be a read error. The rearrangement uses TRBV5-4 and TRBJ2-3; D not resolved. CDR3 length: 12 residues. Germline V gene lookup returns CDR1 SGHNT and CDR2 YYREEE (reference sequence). V lost 3 bases to trimming and J lost 4 bases, with 6 bases between them. CDR3 protein: CASSSAADTQYF. The DNA for the CDR3 is TGTGCCAGCAGCTCGGCGGCAGATACGCAGTATTTT.

This clonotype was observed at least ten times. The chain is built from TRBV12-3 or TRBV12-4 and TRBJ1-1; 7 bases agree with TRBD1. The CDR3 sequence is 13 residues long. With V trimmed by 5 bases and J by 4 bases, 4 bases remained unmatched. CDR3 region: CASSIQGSTEAFF. The DNA of the CDR3 is TGTGCCAGCAGTATACAGGGGAGCACTGAAGCTTTCTTT.

This chain uses TRBV7-9 with TRBJ1-6; TRBD1 might be the D (5 bases). V lost 4 bases and J 14 bases, leaving 24 bases between the germline ends. The CDR3 runs 16 residues. Germline CDR1 and CDR2: SEHNR and FQNEAQ (reference sequence). CDR3 amino acids: CASSSREGPTHMALHF. DNA of the CDR3: TGTGCCAGCAGCTCCCGGGAGGGACCCACCCATATGGCCCTCCACTTT.

The chain joins TRBV2 to TRBJ1-1; D unresolved. CDR1 SNHLY and CDR2 FYNNEI come from the germline V gene. V shed 0 bases and J shed 5 bases, with 13 bases lying between them. The CDR3 runs to 15 residues. CDR3 loop: CASSEAYSRGTEAFF. The CDR3 coding sequence is TGTGCCAGCAGTGAAGCGTACTCCCGCGGGACTGAAGCTTTCTTT.